This TCR beta chain appears in the sequencing data of a study of CD8 T cells in Susac syndrome. Reverse transcription of about 0.45 to 1 ug RNA used random hexamers. TCRdb reprocessed the immunoSEQ multiplex PCR reads via MiXCR and lists one record per CDR3 protein. Seen here are 150,000 to 200,000 distinct CDR3 sequences, approximately 94% observed once, and the top ten hold 0.093%. Trimming cost V 4 bases and J 0 bases; bases outside gene matches: 15. This CDR3 region has 18 residues. Germline V gene lookup returns CDR1 DFQATT and CDR2 SNEGSKA (reference sequence). The sequence came from a human donor with multiple sclerosis. The rearrangement links TRBV20-1 to TRBJ2-4, with 7 nucleotides matching TRBD1. The sample comprised CD4+ T cells from PBMCs. The CDR3: CSATPGTAQTLAKNIQYF. The CDR3 DNA is TGCAGTGCTACCCCAGGGACAGCCCAAACGTTAGCCAAAAACATTCAGTACTTC.